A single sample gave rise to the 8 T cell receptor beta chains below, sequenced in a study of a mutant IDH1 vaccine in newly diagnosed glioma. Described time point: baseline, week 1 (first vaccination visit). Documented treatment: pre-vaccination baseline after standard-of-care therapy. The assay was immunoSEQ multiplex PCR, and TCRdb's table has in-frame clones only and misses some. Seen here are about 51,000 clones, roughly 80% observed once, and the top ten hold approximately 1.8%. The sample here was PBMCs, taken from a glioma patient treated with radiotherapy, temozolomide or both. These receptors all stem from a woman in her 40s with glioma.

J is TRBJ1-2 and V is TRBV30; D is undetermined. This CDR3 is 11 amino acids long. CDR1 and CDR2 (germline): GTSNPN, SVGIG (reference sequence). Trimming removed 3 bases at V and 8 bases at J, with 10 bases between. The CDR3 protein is CAWRIGLGYTF. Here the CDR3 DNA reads TGTGCCTGGAGGATAGGTCTCGGCTACACCTTC.

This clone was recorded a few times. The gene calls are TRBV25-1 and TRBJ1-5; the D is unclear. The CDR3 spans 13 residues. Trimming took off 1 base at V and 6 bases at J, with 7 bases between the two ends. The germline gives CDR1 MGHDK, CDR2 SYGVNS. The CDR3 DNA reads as TGTGCCAGCAGTGAATCAAGAGGTCAGCCCCAGCATTTT. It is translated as CASSESRGQPQHF.

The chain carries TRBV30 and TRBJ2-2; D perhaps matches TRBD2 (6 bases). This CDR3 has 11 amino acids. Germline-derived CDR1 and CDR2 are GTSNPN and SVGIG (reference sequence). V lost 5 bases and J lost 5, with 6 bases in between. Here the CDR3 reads CAWGRTGELFF. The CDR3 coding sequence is TGTGCCTGGGGGAGGACCGGGGAGCTGTTTTTT.

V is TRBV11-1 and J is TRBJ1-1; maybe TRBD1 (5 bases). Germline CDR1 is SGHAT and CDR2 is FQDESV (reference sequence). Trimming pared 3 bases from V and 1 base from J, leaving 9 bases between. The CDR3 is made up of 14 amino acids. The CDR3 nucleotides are TGTGCCAGCAGCTTCGACAGTGCGAACACTGAAGCTTTCTTT. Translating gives CASSFDSANTEAFF.

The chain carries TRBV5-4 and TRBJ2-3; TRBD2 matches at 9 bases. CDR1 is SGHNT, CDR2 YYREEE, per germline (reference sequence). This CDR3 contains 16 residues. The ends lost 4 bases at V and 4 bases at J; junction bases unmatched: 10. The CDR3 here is CASSHAPAGGPDTQYF. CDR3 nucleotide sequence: TGTGCCAGCAGCCACGCCCCAGCGGGGGGTCCAGATACGCAGTATTTT.

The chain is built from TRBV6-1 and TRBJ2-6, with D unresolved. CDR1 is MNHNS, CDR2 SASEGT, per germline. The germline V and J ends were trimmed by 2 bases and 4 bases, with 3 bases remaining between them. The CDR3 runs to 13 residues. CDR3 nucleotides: TGTGCCAGCAGTGAACAGGGGGCCAACGTCCTGACTTTC. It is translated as CASSEQGANVLTF.

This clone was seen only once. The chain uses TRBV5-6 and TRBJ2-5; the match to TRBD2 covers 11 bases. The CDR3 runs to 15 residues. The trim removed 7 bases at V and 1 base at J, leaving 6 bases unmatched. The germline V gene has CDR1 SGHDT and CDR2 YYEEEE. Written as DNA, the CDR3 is TGTGCCAGCCATGCGACTAGCGGGGCCCAAGAGACCCAGTACTTC. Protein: CASHATSGAQETQYF.

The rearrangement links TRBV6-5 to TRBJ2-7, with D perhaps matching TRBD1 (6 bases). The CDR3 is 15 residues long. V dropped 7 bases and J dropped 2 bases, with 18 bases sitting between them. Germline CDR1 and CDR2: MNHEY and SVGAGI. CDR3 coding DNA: TGTGCCAGCAAAAATTCCGACAGGAGTACCTACGAGCAGTACTTC. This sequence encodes CASKNSDRSTYEQYF.